The 31 T cell receptor beta chains below were found in one sample sequenced in a study of control samples from healthy donors and cancer patients. Sequenced by immunoSEQ multiplex PCR; TCRdb stores in-frame clones only, minus some. The sample consists of about 160,000 clones, 85% to 90% of them appearing once. The source material was blood. These receptors all come from a man between 25 and 39 years old in good health.

The chain recombines TRBV19 with TRBJ1-6, with 7 bases aligning to TRBD1. The CDR3 length is 14 residues. CDR1 is LNHDA, CDR2 SQIVND, per germline (reference sequence). V was clipped by 5 bases and J by 7 bases; unmatched bases: 5. In DNA form, the CDR3 reads TGTGCCAGTAGTGGGGACAGACTCAATTCACCCCTCCACTTT. Its translation: CASSGDRLNSPLHF.

The rearrangement links TRBV5-8 to TRBJ1-3, with D possibly matching TRBD1 (6 bases). This CDR3 is built from 14 residues. The V gene lost 0 bases and the J gene lost 9 bases, with 13 bases spanning the gap. Germline CDR1 SGHTS, CDR2 YDEGEE. The chain's CDR3 is CASSLATGGATIYF. CDR3 nucleotide sequence: TGTGCCAGCAGCTTGGCGACAGGCGGAGCCACCATATATTTT.

The chain couples TRBV9 to TRBJ2-7, with TRBD1 matching over 9 bases. Germline assignment: CDR1 SGDLS and CDR2 YYNGEE. V lost 0 bases to trimming and J lost 2 bases; unmatched junction nucleotides: 6. CDR3 length: 16 amino acids. CDR3 in amino acids: CASSVGLGQGPYEQYF. Here the CDR3 DNA reads TGTGCCAGCAGCGTAGGTTTAGGACAGGGGCCCTACGAGCAGTACTTC.

The J gene is TRBJ2-7, the V gene TRBV5-4, with D perhaps TRBD2 (8 bases). The V gene's germline CDR1 is SGHNT and CDR2 YYREEE (reference sequence). CDR3 length: 16 amino acids. V lost 3 bases, J lost 2 bases, and 18 bases lay in between. CDR3 sequence: CASSSGGTRGTYEQYF. Here the CDR3 DNA reads TGTGCCAGCAGCTCAGGGGGGACTAGGGGGACCTACGAGCAGTACTTC. The full variable domain, its missing parts supplied by reference TRBV5-4 and TRBJ2-7, is ETGVTQSPTHLIKTRGQQVTLRCSSQSGHNTVSWYQQALGQGPQFIFQYYREEENGRGNFPPRFSGLQFPNYSSELNVNALELDDSALYLCASSSGGTRGTYEQYFGPGTRLTVT.

This clone was seen a few times. V is TRBV9 and J is TRBJ1-4; TRBD1 aligns across 8 bases. The trim removed 0 bases at V and 0 bases at J, leaving 10 bases unmatched. The germline CDR1 and CDR2 sequences are SGDLS and YYNGEE. CDR3 length: 19 residues. CDR3 sequence (DNA): TGTGCCAGCAGCGTAGAGGACCCGACAGGGGACGCAACTAATGAAAAACTGTTTTTT. It encodes CASSVEDPTGDATNEKLFF.

The chain uses TRBV7-3 and TRBJ2-2; weak D call: TRBD1 (6 bases). Germline CDR1 SGHTA, CDR2 FQGTGA. V lost 2 bases to trimming and J lost 0 bases, with 13 bases between them. This CDR3 comprises 17 residues. The CDR3 DNA sequence: TGTGCCAGCAGCTTATCGACAGGACACGCGAACACCGGGGAGCTGTTTTTT. Translating it yields CASSLSTGHANTGELFF.

The chain employs TRBV7-3 and TRBJ2-5; tentatively, D is TRBD2 (5 bases). CDR3 length: 22 residues. Germline V gives CDR1 SGHTA, CDR2 FQGTGA. Trimming stripped 5 bases from V and 6 bases from J, with 40 bases between. The CDR3, as DNA: TGTGCCAGCAGCATCCGGCTGGGCCTAGTTATCTTAGTTCGAGGGTTTTGTAAGACCCAGTACTTC. This encodes CASSIRLGLVILVRGFCKTQYF.

The CDR3 nucleotides are TGTGCCAGAAGCCCCCTCATAACAGGGGATTTAAACTATGGCTACACCTTC. The encoded protein is CARSPLITGDLNYGYTF. The chain recombines TRBV5-3 with TRBJ1-2; 7 bases fit TRBD1. TRBV5-3 is an ORF; its function is uncertain. The trim removed 4 bases at V and 2 bases at J, leaving 14 bases unmatched. The CDR3 has 17 residues.

The chain carries TRBV28 and TRBJ1-5; D is perhaps TRBD1 (5 bases). CDR1 is MDHEN and CDR2 is SYDVKM in the germline V gene. Trimming pared 7 bases from V and 3 bases from J, leaving 16 bases between. The CDR3 is 15 amino acids. CDR3 amino acids: CASMGPRRNNQPQHF. The CDR3 DNA reads as TGTGCCAGCATGGGGCCCAGAAGAAACAATCAGCCCCAGCATTTT.

This chain uses TRBV18 with TRBJ2-2; D is unclear. The CDR3 runs 13 residues. Germline-derived CDR1 and CDR2 are KGHSH and LQKENI. V lost 0 bases, J lost 5 bases, and 4 bases lay in between. CDR3 in amino acids: CASSPPSTGELFF. In nucleotides, the CDR3 is TGTGCCAGCTCACCACCGTCGACCGGGGAGCTGTTTTTT.

This rearrangement joins TRBV19 to TRBJ1-3, with no clear D. CDR1 and CDR2 (germline): LNHDA, SQIVND (reference sequence). The germline V and J ends were trimmed by 0 bases and 2 bases, with 17 bases remaining between them. The CDR3 spans 18 residues. The CDR3 coding sequence is TGTGCCAGTAGTATAGATATTCGAGGACCCTCGCCTGGAAACACCATATATTTT. The encoded protein is CASSIDIRGPSPGNTIYF.

V is TRBV7-6 and J is TRBJ1-5; TRBD1 agrees at 9 bases. Germline V CDR1 and CDR2: SGHVS, FNYEAQ. The trim removed 6 bases at V and 1 base at J, leaving 10 bases unmatched. The CDR3 is made up of 17 amino acids. The CDR3, as DNA: TGTGCCAGCAGTAGGGAACAGGGGGCGCGCAGCAATCAGCCCCAGCATTTT. Its translation is CASSREQGARSNQPQHF.

A few counts support this clone. The J gene is TRBJ1-4, the V gene TRBV7-9; D unresolved. CDR3 length: 14 residues. Trimming took off 1 base at V and 8 bases at J, with 11 bases between the two ends. Looked up from germline, CDR1 is SEHNR and CDR2 is FQNEAQ (reference sequence). For the CDR3, the DNA is TGTGCCAGCAGCTTAGTGGCGGGCTCCGAAAAACTGTTTTTT. As protein: CASSLVAGSEKLFF.

The V gene is TRBV29-1, the J gene TRBJ2-3; 10 bases agree with TRBD2. Germline trimming cut 5 bases from V and 2 bases from J; bases unmatched to any gene: 1. This CDR3 spans 13 amino acids. Germline lookup yields CDR1 SQVTM and CDR2 ANQGSEA. The CDR3 reads CSVSGRATDTQYF. In DNA, the CDR3 is TGCAGCGTTAGCGGGAGGGCCACAGATACGCAGTATTTT.

The chain combines TRBV14 with TRBJ2-1, with D possibly matching TRBD1 (5 bases). The CDR3 is 13 amino acids. V shed 5 bases and J shed 9 bases, with 14 bases lying between them. Germline lookup yields CDR1 SGHDN and CDR2 FVKESK. CDR3 bases: TGTGCCAGCAGCGCCATTAGGGGCGGTGAGCAGTTCTTC. Its protein product is CASSAIRGGEQFF.

The J gene is TRBJ2-2, the V gene TRBV4-2; maybe TRBD2 (7 bases). CDR1 is LGHNA, CDR2 YNFKEQ, per germline. The CDR3 consists of 16 residues. V shed 0 bases and J shed 5 bases, with 13 bases lying between them. The CDR3: CASSQEWGRGTGELFF. CDR3 DNA: TGTGCCAGCAGCCAAGAATGGGGGAGGGGGACCGGGGAGCTGTTTTTT.

This clone was detected once. The chain carries TRBV19 and TRBJ1-1; 7 nucleotides align to TRBD1. From germline, CDR1 is LNHDA and CDR2 SQIVND (reference sequence). V gave up 6 bases and J gave up 3 bases; unmatched junction bases: 4. The CDR3 is 13 amino acids. The CDR3 sequence is CASSVDRDTEAFF. The CDR3 DNA follows: TGTGCCAGTAGCGTCGACAGGGACACTGAAGCTTTCTTT.

The chain has TRBV28 and TRBJ1-4, with no clear D. This CDR3 contains 12 residues. The germline gives CDR1 MDHEN, CDR2 SYDVKM. Deletions cut 9 bases from V and 8 bases from J, with 13 bases between. The CDR3 here is CASFSRREKLFF. CDR3 coding DNA: TGTGCCAGTTTCTCCCGGAGGGAAAAACTGTTTTTT.

The chain carries TRBV5-4 and TRBJ2-1, with D perhaps matching TRBD2 (6 bases). V lost 1 base to trimming and J lost 7 bases, with 12 bases between them. Germline V gene data show CDR1 as SGHNT and CDR2 as YYREEE (reference sequence). This CDR3 region has 14 residues. CDR3 amino acids: CASSLSGEWNEQFF. The CDR3 region has the DNA TGTGCCAGCAGCTTGTCGGGAGAGTGGAATGAGCAGTTCTTC.

This chain links TRBV18 with TRBJ2-5; 8 bases map to TRBD2. Germline V CDR1 and CDR2: KGHSH, LQKENI. The CDR3 spans 16 residues. Germline trimming cut 4 bases from V and 5 bases from J; bases unmatched to any gene: 12. The CDR3 loop reads CASSRNGGGLEETQYF. CDR3 nucleotides: TGTGCCAGCTCACGCAATGGCGGGGGGCTGGAGGAGACCCAGTACTTC.

The chain combines TRBV29-1 with TRBJ2-2; TRBD1 aligns across 7 bases. The CDR3 loop spans 14 amino acids. V was clipped by 5 bases and J by 3 bases; unmatched bases: 6. Germline values: CDR1 SQVTM, CDR2 ANQGSEA. The CDR3 is CSVRDSSYTGELFF. The CDR3 region has the DNA TGCAGCGTTAGGGACAGTAGTTACACCGGGGAGCTGTTTTTT.

The chain links TRBV6-5 to TRBJ2-1, with no clear D. In germline, CDR1 is MNHEY, CDR2 SVGAGI. The CDR3 covers 13 residues. V lost 8 bases and J 0 bases, leaving 8 bases between the germline ends. CDR3 amino acids: CASAFTSYNEQFF. The CDR3 DNA reads TGTGCCAGCGCTTTTACCTCCTACAATGAGCAGTTCTTC.

CDR3 DNA sequence: TGTGCCAAAGGATCCTACAATGAGCAGTTCTTC. It specifies CAKGSYNEQFF. This rearrangement joins TRBV30 to TRBJ2-1; D gene ambiguous. Germline-derived CDR1 and CDR2 are GTSNPN and SVGIG (reference sequence). Trimming shortened V by 8 bases and J by 1 base, and 6 bases separated the two germline ends. The CDR3 has 11 residues. Filled out from reference TRBV30 and TRBJ2-1, the complete variable domain reads SQTIHQWPATLVQPVGSPLSLECTVEGTSNPNLYWYRQAAGRGLQLLFYSVGIGQISSEVPQNLSASRPQDRQFILSSKKLLLSDSGFYLCAKGSYNEQFFGPGTRLTVL.

This chain links TRBV29-1 with TRBJ2-7; D is uncertain. Trimming shortened V by 0 bases and J by 0 bases, and 0 bases separated the two germline ends. Germline CDR1 is SQVTM and CDR2 is ANQGSEA. This CDR3 region has 11 residues. The CDR3 sequence is CSVEDSYEQYF. In DNA form, the CDR3 reads TGCAGCGTTGAAGACTCCTACGAGCAGTACTTC.

The V call is TRBV7-2, the J call TRBJ1-2; TRBD1 matches at 8 bases. The germline V gene has CDR1 SGHTA and CDR2 FQGNSA. The CDR3 length is 13 residues. The J segment lost 9 bases and the V segment lost 2 bases, leaving 5 bases of the junction unmatched. CDR3 sequence (DNA): TGTGCCAGCAGCTTACAGGGGGCGCATAGCTACACCTTC. Its translation: CASSLQGAHSYTF.

The chain links TRBV3-1 (or the pseudogene TRBV3-2) to TRBJ1-4; a weak D match, TRBD1 (5 bases). The CDR3 extends over 14 amino acids. The V gene's germline CDR1 is LGHDT and CDR2 YNNKEL (reference sequence). Trimming removed 4 bases at V and 8 bases at J, with 14 bases between. The CDR3 protein is CASSPRVEDEKLFF. CDR3 in DNA: TGTGCCAGCAGCCCCAGGGTGGAGGACGAAAAACTGTTTTTT.

The DNA for the CDR3 is TGCAGCGTTGTTAGGATGGGAGGGGGCAACACCGGGGAGCTGTTTTTT. Its translation is CSVVRMGGGNTGELFF. This chain joins TRBV29-1 and TRBJ2-2; the D gene could be TRBD1 or TRBD2 (7 bases each). Germline V gene lookup returns CDR1 SQVTM and CDR2 ANQGSEA. There are 16 residues in the CDR3. V lost 4 bases to trimming and J lost 2 bases, with 17 bases between them.

The chain uses TRBV6-5 and TRBJ1-1, with D possibly matching TRBD1 (6 bases). Germline V gene data show CDR1 as MNHEY and CDR2 as SVGAGI. V lost 7 bases to trimming and J lost 5 bases, with 14 bases between them. This CDR3 region has 13 residues. In DNA, the CDR3 is TGTGCCAGCACCGCGACACAGGGAACTGAAGCTTTCTTT. Its translation: CASTATQGTEAFF.

The chain links TRBV2 to TRBJ1-1; the D gene is possibly TRBD1 (6 bases). V was clipped by 5 bases and J by 3 bases, with 13 bases between them. The CDR3 is made up of 14 amino acids. Per germline, CDR1 SNHLY and CDR2 FYNNEI. The DNA for the CDR3 is TGTGCCAGCAGTCAGCTAGGGGGGCACACTGAAGCTTTCTTT. It is translated as CASSQLGGHTEAFF.

The CDR3 loop is CASSLGQSEAFF. CDR3 DNA sequence: TGCGCCAGCAGCTTGGGGCAGAGCGAAGCTTTCTTT. The chain employs TRBV5-1 and TRBJ1-1, with D hard to call. The V end lost 0 bases, the J end lost 8 bases, and 8 bases lay between the germline ends. Looked up from germline, CDR1 is SGHRS and CDR2 is YFSETQ. The CDR3 covers 12 residues.

The V and J genes are TRBV28 and TRBJ1-2; TRBD1 agrees at 7 bases. Germline CDR1 reads MDHEN; CDR2 reads SYDVKM. V gave up 5 bases and J gave up 4 bases; unmatched junction bases: 4. The CDR3 contains 13 residues. The CDR3 DNA reads TGTGCCAGCAGTGAGGGGGCTGGCTATGGCTACACCTTC. Its translation is CASSEGAGYGYTF.